A selection of T cell receptor beta chains follows, all from one sample in a study of PD-1 blockade in classical Hodgkin lymphoma. Repertoires were generated with immunoSEQ multiplex PCR, while TCRdb's copy carries only in-frame clones and drops some. The sample lists about 20,000 clones, approximately 79% occurring once. The sequencing used peripheral blood mononuclear cells (PBMCs), collected at baseline. These receptors were collected from a human donor with classical Hodgkin lymphoma. The CDR3 runs from the conserved cysteine through the conserved F or W. Each record gives: J gene, V gene, D gene, clone size, CDR3 protein, CDR3 DNA. D genes are given only for firm matches. Rows give clone size only sometimes, using once, few, many, or a class for an expanded clone.

>TRBJ1-1|TRBV5-5|NA|medium-sized
CASSLTSEAFF
TGTGCCAGCAGCTTGACCTCTGAAGCTTTCTTT
>TRBJ1-2|TRBV5-1|NA|NA
CASNDGGVGYTF
TGCGCCAGCAACGATGGAGGGGTTGGCTACACCTTC
>TRBJ1-1|TRBV5-6|NA|NA
CASSSNSARNQQAFF
TGTGCCAGCAGCTCTAACAGCGCCCGTAACCAACAAGCTTTCTTT
>TRBJ1-2|TRBV27|NA|NA
CASSLKGAANGYTF
TGTGCCAGCAGTTTAAAAGGGGCAGCGAATGGCTACACCTTC
>TRBJ1-2|TRBV28|NA|few
CASSLRVIGYGYTF
TGTGCCAGCAGTTTACGGGTTATTGGCTATGGCTACACCTTC
>TRBJ2-2|TRBV28|NA|NA
CASEGSLITGELFF
TGTGCCAGCGAGGGCAGTTTAATAACCGGGGAGCTGTTTTTT
>TRBJ2-1|TRBV6-6|NA|NA
CASSYGGGLMNEQFF
TGTGCCAGCAGTTACGGTGGGGGGTTGATGAATGAGCAGTTCTTC
>TRBJ2-5|TRBV2|NA|NA
CASSVVGAGAETQYF
TGTGCCAGCAGTGTCGTCGGTGCAGGGGCAGAGACCCAGTACTTC
>TRBJ2-1|TRBV7-9|TRBD1|NA
CASSYRGLNYHEQFF
TGTGCCAGCAGCTACAGGGGTTTGAATTACCATGAGCAGTTCTTC
>TRBJ2-7|TRBV7-9|TRBD1|NA
CASSSQGAIAYEQYF
TGTGCCAGCAGCTCACAGGGGGCTATCGCCTACGAGCAGTACTTC
>TRBJ2-1|TRBV2|TRBD1|NA
CASRAGGSYHEQFF
TGTGCCAGTCGAGCAGGGGGCTCGTATCATGAGCAGTTCTTC
>TRBJ2-2|TRBV7-6|NA|NA
CASKRGTNTGELFF
TGTGCTTCAAAAAGGGGCACGAACACCGGGGAGCTGTTTTTT
>TRBJ1-2|TRBV2|NA|NA
CASSEPDINYGYTF
TGTGCCAGCAGTGAACCGGACATCAACTATGGCTACACCTTC
>TRBJ1-3|TRBV9|NA|NA
CASSAGRSSGNTIYF
TGTGCCAGCAGCGCGGGACGTAGCTCTGGAAACACCATATATTTT
>TRBJ2-1|TRBV2|TRBD2|NA
CASIPNPGLAGDEQFF
TGTGCCAGCATCCCAAACCCGGGACTAGCGGGTGATGAGCAGTTCTTC
>TRBJ1-4|TRBV6-1|NA|NA
CASSGGGSGEKLFF
TGTGCCAGCAGTGGGGGCGGGTCTGGGGAAAAACTGTTTTTT
>TRBJ2-2|TRBV5-1|TRBD1|NA
CASSYGQENTGELFF
TGCGCCAGCAGCTACGGACAGGAGAACACCGGGGAGCTGTTTTTT
>TRBJ1-4|TRBV7-9|TRBD1|NA
CASRAGGTNEKLFF
TGTGCCAGCAGAGCAGGGGGAACTAATGAAAAACTGTTTTTT
>TRBJ1-2|TRBV5-1|TRBD1|NA
CASSSRDRGLGGYTF
TGCGCCAGCAGCTCCCGGGACAGAGGTTTAGGGGGCTACACCTTC
>TRBJ1-2|TRBV5-6|NA|NA
CASSPARGGSNYGYTF
TGTGCCAGCAGCCCGGCTAGGGGGGGTTCTAACTATGGCTACACCTTC
>TRBJ2-7|TRBV29-1|NA|NA
CSVGRVRHEQYF
TGCAGCGTCGGACGTGTCCGGCACGAGCAGTACTTC
>TRBJ2-2|TRBV7-6|NA|NA
CASSFEGRENTGELFF
TGTGCCAGCAGCTTCGAGGGCCGAGAAAACACCGGGGAGCTGTTTTTT
>TRBJ1-2|TRBV4-3|NA|few
CASSPPLTGYGYTF
TGCGCCAGCAGCCCCCCTCTGACAGGCTATGGCTACACCTTC
>TRBJ2-3|TRBV2|NA|few
CASSEQTALTDTQYF
TGTGCCAGCAGTGAACAAACGGCTCTCACAGATACGCAGTATTTT
>TRBJ2-7|TRBV27|NA|NA
CASSPIHRGKSYEQYF
TGTGCCAGCAGTCCAATTCATCGGGGAAAATCCTACGAGCAGTACTTC
>TRBJ2-5|TRBV28|TRBD1|NA
CASSLFFRTGQRQETQYF
TGTGCCAGCAGTTTATTTTTTAGGACAGGGCAACGGCAAGAGACCCAGTACTTC
>TRBJ1-3|TRBV14|NA|NA
CASSQGNTIYF
TGTGCCAGCAGCCAAGGAAACACCATATATTTT
>TRBJ2-5|TRBV28|TRBD1|NA
CASSLQGPQETQYF
TGTGCCAGCAGCCTACAGGGGCCTCAAGAGACCCAGTACTTC
>TRBJ2-1|TRBV30|NA|NA
CAWSRRPSYNEQFF
TGTGCCTGGAGCAGGCGCCCGTCCTACAATGAGCAGTTCTTC
>TRBJ1-2|TRBV5-1|TRBD1|NA
CASTLGQGALPGYTF
TGCGCCAGCACCCTTGGACAGGGGGCTCTTCCTGGCTACACCTTC
>TRBJ1-2|TRBV12-5|TRBD1|NA
CASGLLTGAHGYTF
TGTGCTAGTGGTTTGCTGACAGGGGCACATGGCTACACCTTC
>TRBJ1-2|TRBV11-3|NA|NA
CASSLEGRSPVDSNYGYTF
TGTGCCAGCAGCTTAGAGGGTCGAAGTCCGGTCGACAGCAACTATGGCTACACCTTC
>TRBJ1-3|TRBV28|NA|NA
CASRFQVSSGNTIYF
TGTGCCAGCAGATTTCAGGTAAGCTCTGGAAACACCATATATTTT
>TRBJ1-1|TRBV5-1|TRBD1|NA
CASSLRQGGLNTEAFF
TGCGCCAGCAGCTTGAGACAGGGTGGCTTGAACACTGAAGCTTTCTTT
>TRBJ1-6|TRBV5-1|NA|few
CASSSHRNSGNSPLHF
TGCGCCAGCAGCTCCCACAGGAATTCAGGAAATTCACCCCTCCACTTT
>TRBJ2-3|TRBV11-2|TRBD1|NA
CASSSGTGPTDTQYF
TGTGCCAGCAGCTCCGGGACAGGGCCCACAGATACGCAGTATTTT
>TRBJ2-4|TRBV11-3|NA|medium-sized
CASSGRGENIQYF
TGTGCCAGCAGCGGGAGGGGGGAAAACATTCAGTACTTC
>TRBJ1-4|TRBV6-5|NA|once
CASSYSRLNEKLFF
TGTGCCAGCAGTTACTCTCGATTAAATGAAAAACTGTTTTTT
>TRBJ2-5|TRBV2|NA|NA
CASRPGFQETQYF
TGTGCCAGCAGACCAGGATTCCAAGAGACCCAGTACTTC
>TRBJ2-3|TRBV5-5|TRBD2|NA
CASSLSGAGPTDTQYF
TGTGCCAGCAGCCTATCAGGAGCGGGGCCCACAGATACGCAGTATTTT
>TRBJ1-4|TRBV30|NA|once
CAWRNSWGEKLFF
TGTGCCTGGAGGAATTCCTGGGGTGAAAAACTGTTTTTT
>TRBJ2-7|TRBV28|NA|NA
CASRTLGGYEQYF
TGTGCCAGCAGAACCCTGGGGGGCTACGAGCAGTACTTC
>TRBJ1-6|TRBV30|TRBD1|NA
CAWRTGGTSAYNSPLHF
TGTGCCTGGCGGACAGGGGGCACCTCGGCCTATAATTCACCCCTCCACTTT
>TRBJ1-1|TRBV12-5|NA|NA
CASGFLGISTEAFF
TGTGCTAGTGGTTTTTTAGGGATAAGCACTGAAGCTTTCTTT
>TRBJ1-5|TRBV5-8|TRBD1|NA
CASSTGQVNQPQHF
TGTGCCAGCAGCACGGGACAGGTAAATCAGCCCCAGCATTTT
>TRBJ1-5|TRBV30|NA|NA
CAWSAPRTVSNQPQHF
TGTGCCTGGAGTGCCCCACGGACAGTTAGCAATCAGCCCCAGCATTTT
>TRBJ2-1|TRBV7-2|NA|NA
CASSRTNYNEQFF
TGTGCCAGCAGCCGGACTAACTACAATGAGCAGTTCTTC
>TRBJ1-2|TRBV29-1|NA|NA
CSVLGNDYGYTF
TGCAGCGTTCTCGGGAACGACTATGGCTACACCTTC
>TRBJ2-1|TRBV5-4|TRBD2|few
CASSEGLAGEDEQFF
TGTGCCAGCAGCGAGGGACTAGCGGGGGAGGATGAGCAGTTCTTC
>TRBJ2-7|TRBV25-1|NA|few
CASSEVLYEQYF
TGTGCCAGCAGTGAAGTTTTATACGAGCAGTACTTC
>TRBJ1-1|TRBV11-3|NA|NA
CASSFAQNTEAFF
TGTGCCAGCAGCTTCGCCCAGAACACTGAAGCTTTCTTT